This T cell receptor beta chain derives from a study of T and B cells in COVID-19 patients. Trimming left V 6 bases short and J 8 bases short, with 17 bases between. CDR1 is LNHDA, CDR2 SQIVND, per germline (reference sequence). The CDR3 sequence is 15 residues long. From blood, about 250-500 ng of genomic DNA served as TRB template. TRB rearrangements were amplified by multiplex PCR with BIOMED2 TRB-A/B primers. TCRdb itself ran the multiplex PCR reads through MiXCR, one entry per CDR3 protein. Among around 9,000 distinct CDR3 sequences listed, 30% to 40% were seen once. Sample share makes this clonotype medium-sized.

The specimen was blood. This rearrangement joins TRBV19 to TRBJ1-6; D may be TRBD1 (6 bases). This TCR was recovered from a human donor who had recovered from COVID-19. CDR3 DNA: TGTGCCAGTAGATCGGCAGGGGACGTTTATTCACCCCTCCACTTT. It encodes CASRSAGDVYSPLHF.